These 30 T cell receptor beta chains originate from one sample sequenced in a study of blood T cells in healthy people across ages. Sample-barcoded 5' priming and a J-beta primer mix drove a second PCR of 7 to 11 cycles. TCRdb recomputed calls from the 5' RACE reads with MiXCR, one row per CDR3 protein. The sample has over 600,000 distinct CDR3 sequences; around 43% are singletons. Sequencing used blood. Source of these receptors: a man older than 75 in good health.

The V and J genes are TRBV2 and TRBJ2-7; no clear D gene. V lost 6 bases, J lost 4 bases, and 16 bases lay in between. This CDR3 region has 14 residues. Per germline, CDR1 SNHLY and CDR2 FYNNEI. CDR3 DNA: TGTGCCAGCAGCGACCGGACGGCGGTTTACGAGCAGTACTTC. Translating it yields CASSDRTAVYEQYF.

The chain has TRBV7-6 and TRBJ1-1; 7 positions match TRBD1. The J segment lost 1 base and the V segment lost 5 bases, leaving 7 bases of the junction unmatched. Germline CDR1 and CDR2: SGHVS and FNYEAQ. The CDR3 totals 15 residues. CDR3 protein: CASSPRDSPNTEAFF. DNA of the CDR3: TGTGCCAGCAGCCCCAGGGACAGTCCGAACACTGAAGCTTTCTTT.

The rearrangement uses TRBV14 and TRBJ2-3, with a weak D call TRBD2 (5 bases). V lost 2 bases, J lost 2 bases, and 20 bases lay in between. Germline V gene lookup returns CDR1 SGHDN and CDR2 FVKESK. CDR3 length: 18 amino acids. The CDR3 reads CASSQIRPSSATTDTQYF. CDR3 DNA: TGTGCCAGCAGCCAAATACGACCTAGCTCCGCCACCACAGATACGCAGTATTTT.

This clonotype was counted a few times. V gene TRBV11-2 combines with J gene TRBJ1-2; D is uncertain. Trimming removed 2 bases from V and 7 bases from J, with 8 bases in between. Germline CDR1 is SGHAT and CDR2 is FQNNGV. CDR3 size: 12 residues. CDR3 DNA: TGTGCCAGCAGCTTATCTCGGGTTGGCTACACCTTC. Its translation is CASSLSRVGYTF.

The chain uses TRBV20-1 and TRBJ1-2, with a tentative D call TRBD1 (6 bases). The CDR3 runs 13 residues. Germline-derived CDR1 and CDR2 are DFQATT and SNEGSKA (reference sequence). Trimming removed 5 bases from V and 6 bases from J, with 16 bases in between. In DNA, the CDR3 is TGCAGTGCTGGGGAGACAGGAACCCATGGCTACACCTTC. It encodes CSAGETGTHGYTF.

This clonotype was picked up a small number of times. The chain uses TRBV29-1 and TRBJ1-4; possible D gene TRBD1, 6 bases. The germline V gene has CDR1 SQVTM and CDR2 ANQGSEA. Trimming left V 4 bases short and J 2 bases short, with 8 bases between. This CDR3 region has 13 residues. In DNA, the CDR3 is TGCAGCGTTGCAGGGGACACTAATGAAAAACTGTTTTTT. Translated, it gives CSVAGDTNEKLFF. Full variable domain (missing parts from reference TRBV29-1 and TRBJ1-4): SAVISQKPSRDICQRGTSLTIQCQVDSQVTMMFWYRQQPGQSLTLIATANQGSEATYESGFVIDKFPISRPNLTFSTLTVSNMSPEDSSIYLCSVAGDTNEKLFFGSGTQLSVL.

The J gene is TRBJ2-7, the V gene TRBV27, with D maybe TRBD2 (6 bases). Germline lookup yields CDR1 MNHEY and CDR2 SMNVEV (reference sequence). This CDR3 region has 16 residues. V was shortened by 0 bases and J by 7 bases, with 19 bases between the two germline ends. The CDR3 region is CASSLSSDPREREQYF. DNA of the CDR3: TGTGCCAGCAGTTTATCCTCCGACCCCCGGGAGAGAGAGCAGTACTTC.

The J gene is TRBJ1-6, the V gene TRBV6-1, with D possibly matching TRBD1 (6 bases). V shed 2 bases and J shed 8 bases, with 13 bases lying between them. The CDR3 is made up of 15 amino acids. CDR1 is MNHNS, CDR2 SASEGT, per germline. The DNA for the CDR3 is TGTGCCAGCAGTGAATTCACAGGGACGGATTCACCCCTCCACTTT. Translating it yields CASSEFTGTDSPLHF.

This clonotype appeared a few times. The V and J genes are TRBV4-2 and TRBJ1-1; tentatively, D is TRBD1 (6 bases). With 0 bases removed from V and 7 bases from J, the gap between germline ends came to 18 bases. Germline assignment: CDR1 LGHNA and CDR2 YNFKEQ. The CDR3 is made up of 16 amino acids. This CDR3 is CASSQDRGDKPFEAFF. CDR3 DNA: TGTGCCAGCAGCCAAGATCGGGGGGACAAGCCCTTTGAAGCTTTCTTT.

This clonotype has only a few counts. V and J are TRBV6-6 and TRBJ2-5, with 9 bases lining up with TRBD1. CDR3 length: 16 residues. Losses at the gene ends were 3 bases for V and 0 bases for J; bases not matched to a gene: 5. Per germline, CDR1 MNHNY and CDR2 SVGAGI (reference sequence). CDR3 region: CASSYTGTGHQETQYF. In nucleotides, the CDR3 is TGTGCCAGCAGTTATACCGGGACAGGGCACCAAGAGACCCAGTACTTC.

The table lists this clonotype with a few counts. The chain joins TRBV14 to TRBJ2-6, with a tentative D call TRBD2 (6 bases). The CDR3 consists of 17 residues. CDR1 and CDR2 (germline): SGHDN, FVKESK. Between the trimmed V and J ends, which lost 4 bases and 0 bases, there was a span of 13 bases. In DNA form, the CDR3 reads TGTGCCAGCAGCCTCCCCAGGAGGGCCTCTGGGGCCAACGTCCTGACTTTC. Translated: CASSLPRRASGANVLTF.

Note on this clonotype: This may arise from a read error, as a much more abundant clone is one base away. The CDR3 coding sequence is TGTGCCAGCAGCCCCGCTCATCTAGCGGGAGAGACCCGGTACTTC. Translated, it gives CASSPAHLAGETRYF. This sequence joins TRBV4-2 and TRBJ2-5, with TRBD2 matching 10 bases. This CDR3 has 15 residues. Germline CDR1 and CDR2: LGHNA and YNFKEQ.

The DNA of the CDR3 is TGTGCCAGCAGGACAGGGAGTCCGCCCCAGCATTTT. Translated, it gives CASRTGSPPQHF. The J gene is TRBJ1-5, the V gene TRBV6-5, with 7 positions matching TRBD1. Germline V gene sequence: CDR1 MNHEY, CDR2 SVGAGI. The length of the CDR3 is 12 residues. The V gene end was trimmed by 6 bases and the J gene end by 9 bases; junction bases not matched to a gene: 5.

V usage is TRBV10-1 and J usage is TRBJ2-5; the D gene is possibly TRBD2 (6 bases). This CDR3 has 12 amino acids. The germline V and J ends were trimmed by 3 bases and 11 bases, with 13 bases remaining between them. Germline CDR1 and CDR2: WNHNN and SYGVQD (reference sequence). The CDR3 DNA sequence: TGCGCCAGCAGTGACCGGGGACGGGAGCAGTACTTC. Translation: CASSDRGREQYF.

The genes are TRBV4-3 and TRBJ1-2; D gene ambiguous. V lost 0 bases and J 3 bases, leaving 11 bases between the germline ends. The CDR3 loop spans 15 amino acids. The germline gives CDR1 LGHNA, CDR2 YSLEER. CDR3: CASSQDRQSHYGYTF. CDR3 nucleotides: TGCGCCAGCAGCCAAGATCGTCAGAGCCACTATGGCTACACCTTC.

The chain employs TRBV7-3 and TRBJ2-3; D ambiguous. CDR1 and CDR2 from the germline V gene are SGHTA and FQGTGA. The V gene lost 3 bases and the J gene lost 3 bases, with 7 bases spanning the gap. CDR3 size: 13 residues. CDR3 coding DNA: TGTGCCAGCAGCTTTGTTGCGACAGATACGCAGTATTTT. Translation: CASSFVATDTQYF.

The gene calls are TRBV12-3 or TRBV12-4 and TRBJ2-7; D tentatively reads TRBD1 or TRBD2 (5 bases each). There are 13 residues in the CDR3. V lost 6 bases and J 3 bases, leaving 12 bases between the germline ends. The CDR3 loop reads CASRPGTIYEQYF. The DNA of the CDR3 is TGTGCCAGCAGACCTGGGACCATCTACGAGCAGTACTTC.

This chain joins TRBV9 and TRBJ2-1, with no clear D. The CDR3 has 16 amino acids. V was clipped by 0 bases and J by 5 bases, with 15 bases between them. Germline V gives CDR1 SGDLS, CDR2 YYNGEE. This chain's CDR3 is CASSVDSGYSHNEQFF. CDR3 in DNA: TGTGCCAGCAGCGTAGACTCAGGATACTCTCACAATGAGCAGTTCTTC.

Ten or more counts support this clonotype. V and J are TRBV5-5 and TRBJ1-2; 9 bases map to TRBD1. Germline CDR1 SGHKS, CDR2 YYEKEE (reference sequence). CDR3 size: 14 residues. Germline trimming cut 0 bases from V and 11 bases from J; bases unmatched to any gene: 8. The CDR3 nucleotides read TGTGCCAGCAGCTTGGGTACAGGGGGCGAATCGTACACCTTC. Translated, it gives CASSLGTGGESYTF.

This chain connects TRBV28 to TRBJ2-1; possibly TRBD2 for D (5 bases). Germline CDR1 and CDR2: MDHEN and SYDVKM. V lost 2 bases and J lost 3, with 11 bases in between. The CDR3 totals 15 residues. CDR3: CASSLEGRGYNEQFF. The CDR3 DNA is TGTGCCAGCAGTTTAGAAGGGAGAGGCTACAATGAGCAGTTCTTC.

This clonotype turned up a few times. The rearrangement joins TRBV6-2 or TRBV6-3 to TRBJ1-5; 7 bases are shared with TRBD1. This CDR3 has 14 amino acids. Germline V gene sequence: CDR1 MNHEY, CDR2 SVGEGT. Losses at the gene ends were 8 bases for V and 4 bases for J; bases not matched to a gene: 8. DNA for the CDR3: TGTGCCAGCGGGATTCAGGGGGGTAATCAGCCCCAGCATTTT. Translation: CASGIQGGNQPQHF.

This clonotype was picked up a small number of times. The chain uses TRBV7-2 and TRBJ2-5; 9 bases map to TRBD2. This CDR3 comprises 16 residues. V was pared by 1 base and J by 0 bases, with 3 bases of the junction left unmatched. The germline V gene encodes CDR1 SGHTA and CDR2 FQGNSA. The CDR3 here is CASSLGRGGDQETQYF. CDR3 nucleotide sequence: TGTGCCAGCAGCTTAGGCCGCGGGGGGGACCAAGAGACCCAGTACTTC.

For this clonotype: A single base separates this from a much larger clone, so it may be a read error. V is TRBV28 and J is TRBJ1-2; no clear D gene. CDR1 is MDHEN, CDR2 SYDVKM, per germline. This CDR3 spans 14 amino acids. CDR3 residues: CASSSHQSNYGHTF. Written as DNA, the CDR3 is TGTGCCAGCAGTTCCCACCAGAGTAACTATGGCCACACCTTC.

In its sample, this clonotype was seen a few times. The chain uses TRBV5-4 and TRBJ2-5, with a possible D match to TRBD2 (6 bases). There are 13 residues in the CDR3. Trimming removed 4 bases at V and 2 bases at J, with 9 bases between. Germline-derived CDR1 and CDR2 are SGHNT and YYREEE (reference sequence). The CDR3 reads CASSAGGQETQYF. The CDR3 nucleotides are TGTGCCAGCAGCGCCGGGGGACAAGAGACCCAGTACTTC.

The chain employs TRBV4-3 and TRBJ1-2; possible D gene TRBD1, 6 bases. This CDR3 region has 14 residues. Trimming pared 4 bases from V and 3 bases from J, leaving 12 bases between. The germline V gene encodes CDR1 LGHNA and CDR2 YSLEER. DNA for the CDR3: TGCGCCAGCAGCCCGGTACAGGGTTACTATGGCTACACCTTC. This gives the protein CASSPVQGYYGYTF.

This clonotype was found many times. J is TRBJ1-2 and V is TRBV6-6; D unresolved. Trimming pared 0 bases from V and 9 bases from J, leaving 14 bases between. CDR1 and CDR2 (germline): MNHNY, SVGAGI (reference sequence). The CDR3 is 14 residues long. The CDR3 DNA follows: TGTGCCAGCAGTTACTCCGGGCGGGAGGAAAGCTACACCTTC. Amino acids: CASSYSGREESYTF.

V is TRBV6-5 and J is TRBJ2-5; 10 bases fit TRBD2. The tail of the sequence fits TRBJ2-7 better, so the J call may be wrong. CDR1 and CDR2 from the germline V gene are MNHEY and SVGAGI. This CDR3 is 15 amino acids long. CDR3 in amino acids: CASRPRASGSYEQYF. The CDR3 bases are TGTGCCAGCAGACCGAGGGCTAGCGGGAGTTACGAGCAGTACTTC.

This clonotype has just a few counts. V usage is TRBV5-5 and J usage is TRBJ2-5; a weak D match, TRBD1 (6 bases). The CDR3 is 17 residues long. V was pared by 4 bases and J by 7 bases, with 26 bases between. Germline V gene sequence: CDR1 SGHKS, CDR2 YYEKEE (reference sequence). The CDR3 reads CASSPGTKDRYIATQYF. The CDR3 bases are TGTGCCAGCAGCCCAGGGACGAAGGACAGATATATAGCGACCCAGTACTTC.

V is TRBV30 and J is TRBJ2-4; 8 nucleotides match TRBD1. The germline V gene encodes CDR1 GTSNPN and CDR2 SVGIG (reference sequence). The V and J ends lost 3 bases and 7 bases, in that order; junction bases with no gene match: 11. The CDR3 contains 15 residues. CDR3 loop: CAWRGQAARGNIQYF. The CDR3, as DNA: TGTGCCTGGAGGGGACAGGCTGCAAGAGGGAACATTCAGTACTTC.

This clonotype has only a few counts. This rearrangement joins TRBV2 to TRBJ1-5; TRBD1 aligns across 8 bases. In germline, CDR1 is SNHLY, CDR2 FYNNEI. This CDR3 region has 15 residues. The V and J ends lost 8 bases and 0 bases, in that order; junction bases with no gene match: 6. Here the CDR3 DNA reads TGTGCCAGCCGACAGGGGACTCTTAGCAATCAGCCCCAGCATTTT. It is translated as CASRQGTLSNQPQHF.